The rows below give T cell receptor beta chains drawn from one sample of a study of OX40 agonist ivuxolimab in advanced cancers. Profiling relied on immunoSEQ multiplex PCR, and the TCRdb table lists in-frame clones only, not all of them. Of roughly 59,000 clones in the sample, roughly 84% are singletons; the top ten hold roughly 2%. The sequencing used CD4+ or CD8+ T cells sorted from blood, collected in a trial of the OX40 agonist ivuxolimab. The source of these receptors is an adult with an advanced solid tumor such as melanoma, head and neck, liver or kidney cancer. Each CDR3 is given with its conserved first and last residue. Size is stated for part of the rows, as once, few or many counts, or as a class when the clone is expanded.

clone_size: -; j_call: TRBJ2-7; v_call: TRBV6-1; cdr3_aa: CASSEHYSYEQYF
clone_size: -; j_call: TRBJ1-1; v_call: TRBV18; cdr3_aa: CASQTGDTEAFF
clone_size: -; j_call: TRBJ2-1; v_call: TRBV28; cdr3_aa: CASSLLVAGANEQFF
clone_size: -; j_call: TRBJ2-5; v_call: TRBV7-6; cdr3_aa: CASSVRGWETQYF
clone_size: few; j_call: TRBJ1-3; v_call: TRBV9; cdr3_aa: CASSVGEVRGNTIYF
clone_size: -; j_call: -; v_call: TRBV5-6; cdr3_aa: CASSWGPREDEQYF
clone_size: few; j_call: TRBJ2-7; v_call: TRBV7-8; cdr3_aa: CASSRETGSYEQYF
clone_size: -; j_call: TRBJ1-4; v_call: TRBV2; cdr3_aa: CASSLDRDREKLFF
clone_size: -; j_call: TRBJ2-3; v_call: TRBV5-5; cdr3_aa: CASSLDNRGQGDTQYF
clone_size: -; j_call: TRBJ2-5; v_call: TRBV6-5; cdr3_aa: CASSYSTGSETQYF
clone_size: -; j_call: TRBJ2-1; v_call: TRBV28; cdr3_aa: CASSFKGRSYNEQFF
clone_size: -; j_call: TRBJ2-7; v_call: TRBV5-6; cdr3_aa: CASSLATTSSEQYF
clone_size: -; j_call: TRBJ2-5; v_call: TRBV6-6; cdr3_aa: CASSYSGTGYQETQYF
clone_size: -; j_call: TRBJ2-5; v_call: TRBV2; cdr3_aa: CASSEANLAQETQYF
clone_size: -; j_call: TRBJ2-5; v_call: TRBV5-1; cdr3_aa: CASSKDRGQETQYF
clone_size: -; j_call: TRBJ2-6; v_call: TRBV7-3; cdr3_aa: CASRPNGGPGANVLTF
clone_size: -; j_call: TRBJ2-7; v_call: TRBV21-1; cdr3_aa: CASSRSTGVWDFYEQYF
clone_size: few; j_call: TRBJ1-1; v_call: TRBV28; cdr3_aa: CASSSGGLRTEAFF
clone_size: -; j_call: TRBJ2-3; v_call: TRBV6-6; cdr3_aa: CASSQTGGTDTQYF
clone_size: -; j_call: TRBJ2-2; v_call: TRBV7-6; cdr3_aa: CASSLEGTSRNTGELFF
clone_size: -; j_call: TRBJ1-2; v_call: TRBV5-6; cdr3_aa: CASSLGRSGYTF
clone_size: -; j_call: TRBJ2-7; v_call: TRBV10-3; cdr3_aa: CAISELDRGLYEQYF
clone_size: -; j_call: TRBJ2-1; v_call: TRBV6-1; cdr3_aa: CASANQDKQFF
clone_size: -; j_call: TRBJ1-3; v_call: TRBV7-2; cdr3_aa: CASSLNPGAENTIYF
clone_size: -; j_call: TRBJ2-1; v_call: TRBV5-1; cdr3_aa: CASSSRDRGHEQFF
clone_size: -; j_call: TRBJ1-2; v_call: TRBV18; cdr3_aa: CASSPLREIHGYTF
clone_size: -; j_call: TRBJ2-2; v_call: TRBV4-1; cdr3_aa: CASSPLAGVGTGELFF
clone_size: -; j_call: TRBJ1-2; v_call: TRBV5-1; cdr3_aa: CASSYQFANYGYTF
clone_size: -; j_call: TRBJ2-5; v_call: TRBV19; cdr3_aa: CASSSQGETQYF
clone_size: -; j_call: TRBJ2-1; v_call: TRBV6-4; cdr3_aa: CASRVLAGGYNEQFF
clone_size: many; j_call: TRBJ1-2; v_call: TRBV7-3; cdr3_aa: CASSLSGEGGYTF
clone_size: -; j_call: TRBJ1-6; v_call: TRBV14; cdr3_aa: CASSRRGQGGSPLHF
clone_size: few; j_call: TRBJ2-1; v_call: TRBV5-5; cdr3_aa: CASRIGLAGVNEQFF
clone_size: -; j_call: TRBJ2-5; v_call: TRBV7-6; cdr3_aa: CASSLVRDPQETQYF
clone_size: -; j_call: TRBJ2-5; v_call: TRBV5-1; cdr3_aa: CASSLAGRETQYF
clone_size: -; j_call: TRBJ2-6; v_call: TRBV7-3; cdr3_aa: CASSLGLSGANVLTF
clone_size: -; j_call: TRBJ1-6; v_call: TRBV7-2; cdr3_aa: CASSLARGAHSPLHF
clone_size: -; j_call: TRBJ2-2; v_call: TRBV7-2; cdr3_aa: CASSSRVAGTGELFF
clone_size: -; j_call: TRBJ2-2; v_call: TRBV5-4; cdr3_aa: CASRELAGGTGGELFF
clone_size: once; j_call: TRBJ2-3; v_call: TRBV28; cdr3_aa: CASSDSDISTDTQYF
clone_size: -; j_call: TRBJ1-2; v_call: TRBV11-2; cdr3_aa: CASSLDRVGYGYTF
clone_size: -; j_call: TRBJ2-1; v_call: TRBV5-5; cdr3_aa: CASSSRENEQFF
clone_size: -; j_call: TRBJ1-4; v_call: TRBV7-2; cdr3_aa: CASSLGQVGSEKLFF
clone_size: -; j_call: TRBJ1-4; v_call: TRBV30; cdr3_aa: CAWGGWNEKLFF
clone_size: -; j_call: TRBJ1-2; v_call: TRBV5-1; cdr3_aa: CASSLTLTGYYGYTF
clone_size: -; j_call: TRBJ1-1; v_call: TRBV10-3; cdr3_aa: CAISEGTGLAFF
clone_size: -; j_call: TRBJ1-1; v_call: TRBV4-2; cdr3_aa: CASSQTLFQGAREAEAFF
clone_size: -; j_call: TRBJ2-6; v_call: TRBV7-6; cdr3_aa: CASSLVLGAGANVLTF
clone_size: few; j_call: TRBJ2-5; v_call: TRBV30; cdr3_aa: CAWSRGGTEGTQYF
clone_size: few; j_call: TRBJ1-3; v_call: TRBV5-1; cdr3_aa: CASSLESSGNTIYF
clone_size: few; j_call: TRBJ1-1; v_call: TRBV7-3; cdr3_aa: CASSLTGGQEAFF
clone_size: -; j_call: TRBJ2-6; v_call: TRBV25-1; cdr3_aa: CASHEAGANVLTF
clone_size: once; j_call: TRBJ1-1; v_call: TRBV12-2; cdr3_aa: CASRLPGTGVPEAFF
clone_size: -; j_call: TRBJ2-1; v_call: TRBV7-3; cdr3_aa: CASSPGMGGPNEQFF
clone_size: -; j_call: TRBJ2-1; v_call: TRBV7-3; cdr3_aa: CASSFRVLAGGFSNEQFF
clone_size: -; j_call: TRBJ2-2; v_call: TRBV18; cdr3_aa: CASSPLTANTGELFF
clone_size: -; j_call: TRBJ2-1; v_call: TRBV5-1; cdr3_aa: CASSSEGQGYNEQFF